This is a list of T cell receptor beta chains from one sample in a study of T cell responses to AZD1222 COVID-19 vaccine. The assay was immunoSEQ multiplex PCR, and TCRdb's table has in-frame clones only and misses some. The repertoire consists of 90,000 to 150,000 clones, with roughly 86% occurring once and the leading ten covering 17%. The sample was peripheral blood, taken 28 days after the second AZD1222 dose. These receptors all stem from an adult who received the AZD1222 COVID-19 vaccine. Both conserved end residues are part of each CDR3. The D gene is left open where the match is weak. Clone size, where shown, is once, few, many, or a class for clones that have expanded.

size	V	J	D	DNA	CDR3
NA	TRBV2	TRBJ2-7	NA	TGTGCCAGCAGTCCCACGGGGAGGCCCTACGAGCAGTACTTC	CASSPTGRPYEQYF
NA	TRBV5-1	TRBJ2-7	NA	TGCGCCAGCAGCTTGTCCCTTTATGGACAGAGACACTACGAGCAGTACTTC	CASSLSLYGQRHYEQYF
NA	TRBV11-2	TRBJ2-6	NA	TGTGCCAGCAGCTTTAAGCAGGGTAGCACTGGGGCCAACGTCCTGACTTTC	CASSFKQGSTGANVLTF
NA	TRBV6-4	TRBJ1-1	TRBD1	TGTGCCAGCAGTAGGGACAGGATGAACACTGAAGCTTTCTTT	CASSRDRMNTEAFF
NA	TRBV3-1/TRBV3-2	TRBJ1-4	NA	TGTGCCAGCAGCTGGCTAGGATCGGGGGGCACGGCTAATGAAAAACTGTTTTTT	CASSWLGSGGTANEKLFF
NA	TRBV7-3	TRBJ2-3	TRBD2	TGTGCCAGCAGCTGGTCGGGGGGGCAGGCAGATACGCAGTATTTT	CASSWSGGQADTQYF
NA	TRBV14	TRBJ2-1	NA	TGTGCCAGCAGACCCACCGGGACACGACACAATGAGCAGTTCTTC	CASRPTGTRHNEQFF
few	TRBV15	TRBJ2-3	TRBD1	TGTGCCACCAGCAGGAAAGACAGGGAAAGGAGCACAGATACGCAGTATTTT	CATSRKDRERSTDTQYF
NA	TRBV27	TRBJ1-5	TRBD1	TGTGCCAGCAGTTTGAAAGGGAGGGGGCCGAATCAGCCCCAGCATTTT	CASSLKGRGPNQPQHF
NA	TRBV28	TRBJ1-5	NA	TGTGCCAGCAGCAGGAGGCGTTATAGCAATCAGCCCCAGCATTTT	CASSRRRYSNQPQHF
NA	TRBV12-3/TRBV12-4	TRBJ2-4	NA	TGTGCCAGCAGTTTATTTCTGGGAAACATTCAGTACTTC	CASSLFLGNIQYF
NA	TRBV5-5	TRBJ2-2	NA	TGTGCCAGCAGCTTTTCAGGGGAAAACACCGGGGAGCTGTTTTTT	CASSFSGENTGELFF
NA	TRBV29-1	TRBJ1-1	NA	TGCAGCGTTGAACCCACTTACGGACTTGAAGCTTTCTTT	CSVEPTYGLEAFF
NA	TRBV18	TRBJ1-2	NA	TGTGCCAGCTCACCACAATCCCCTGCTAACTATGGCTACACCTTC	CASSPQSPANYGYTF
NA	TRBV18	TRBJ2-5	TRBD2	TGTGCCAGCTCACCGAGGACTAGCGGGACGGTGGGAGAGACCCAGTACTTC	CASSPRTSGTVGETQYF
once	TRBV6-5	TRBJ2-5	NA	TGTGCCAGCAGTTACAACGCGGGGACGGAGACCCAGTACTTC	CASSYNAGTETQYF
NA	TRBV11-1	TRBJ1-2	NA	TGTGCCAGCAGCTTTTCAGGAAGGTTTGGCTACACCTTC	CASSFSGRFGYTF
once	TRBV10-3	TRBJ2-2	TRBD1	TGTGCCATCTCGCTGCTTGGGACAGGGGGCTTCGGGGAGCTGTTTTTT	CAISLLGTGGFGELFF
NA	TRBV19	TRBJ1-5	NA	TGTGCCAGTAGTATGGGGCACCAGCCCCAGCATTTT	CASSMGHQPQHF
once	TRBV14	TRBJ1-1	NA	TGTGCCAGCAGCCAAGTCGGACGGTCCTTCGGGAACACTGAAGCTTTCTTT	CASSQVGRSFGNTEAFF
NA	TRBV6-5	TRBJ1-2	NA	TGTGCCAGCAGGGGAGGACAGCGAGTCGATGGCTACACCTTC	CASRGGQRVDGYTF
NA	TRBV5-4	TRBJ2-5	NA	TGTGCCAGCAGCCCGGACACCCGGGCCTCAGGCGAGACCCAGTACTTC	CASSPDTRASGETQYF
NA	TRBV21-1	TRBJ1-2	NA	TGTGCCAGCAGCCAAAACCAACAGCTAGCTAACTATGGCTACACCTTC	CASSQNQQLANYGYTF
few	TRBV20-1	TRBJ1-2	TRBD1	TGCAGTGCTAATGACAGGGGGACATATGGCTACACCTTC	CSANDRGTYGYTF
once	TRBV29-1	TRBJ2-7	NA	TGCAGCGTTGTGCCGGCAGGACGAAACTACGAGCAGTACTTC	CSVVPAGRNYEQYF
NA	TRBV7-9	TRBJ1-6	NA	TGTGCCAGCAGCTTAGGGGTACAGGGAGATAATTCACCCCTCCACTTT	CASSLGVQGDNSPLHF
NA	TRBV6-5	TRBJ1-2	NA	TGTGCCAGCAGCGCCTGGGGGCCATCATTAGGCTACACCTTC	CASSAWGPSLGYTF
NA	TRBV6-6	TRBJ2-7	NA	TGTGCCAGCACCCCCGCCGGTAGCTCCTACGAGCAGTACTTC	CASTPAGSSYEQYF
NA	TRBV6-1	TRBJ1-1	NA	TGTGCCAGCAGTGAAAGGGAGAACACTGAAGCTTTCTTT	CASSERENTEAFF
NA	TRBV3-1/TRBV3-2	TRBJ1-6	NA	TGTGCCAGCAGCCTTTCGTCGGGGGGGCCGGATTCACCCCTCCACTTT	CASSLSSGGPDSPLHF
NA	TRBV24-1	TRBJ2-1	NA	TGTGCCACCAGTGATTTTCGGGGGGCCGCCTACAATGAGCAGTTCTTC	CATSDFRGAAYNEQFF
once	TRBV11-2	TRBJ2-7	NA	TGTGCCAGCAGCTTAGGTTTTTCGAACTACGAGCAGTACTTC	CASSLGFSNYEQYF
once	TRBV7-9	TRBJ1-4	NA	TGTGCCAGCCGGGGGGAGGCTAATGAAAAACTGTTTTTT	CASRGEANEKLFF
NA	TRBV11-3	TRBJ2-2	NA	TGTGCCAGCAGCCCGACGAATGGACTGGGGGGGGAGCTGTTTTTT	CASSPTNGLGGELFF
NA	TRBV5-1	TRBJ1-1	NA	TGCGCCAGCAGCTTAGATGACAGGGAAGCTTTCTTT	CASSLDDREAFF
once	TRBV5-4	TRBJ1-1	NA	TGTGCCAGCAGCGGCGACAGCGCCAATGAAGCTTTCTTT	CASSGDSANEAFF
NA	TRBV7-8	TRBJ2-1	NA	TGTGCCAGCAGCTTAGAAGATCGAGGACAGAGGGGTAGATTTACGACCTACAATGAGCAGTTCTTC	CASSLEDRGQRGRFTTYNEQFF
NA	TRBV6-5	TRBJ1-3	NA	TGTGCCACCTCGGGAAACTCTGGAAACACCATATATTTT	CATSGNSGNTIYF
once	TRBV4-3	TRBJ1-4	NA	TGCGCCAGCAGCGAGTCCCCAACTAATGAAAAACTGTTTTTT	CASSESPTNEKLFF
NA	TRBV30	TRBJ1-4	TRBD1	TGTGCCTACAATCATCCGGGACAGGGTCAAAAACTGTTTTTT	CAYNHPGQGQKLFF
NA	TRBV6-6	TRBJ1-1	NA	TGTGCCAGCAGTTATCAATCAGGGGCCAACACTGAAGCTTTCTTT	CASSYQSGANTEAFF
NA	TRBV7-8	TRBJ2-7	NA	TGTGCCAGCAGCTTAGGGCGGGACACCCTGTCCTACGAGCAGTACTTC	CASSLGRDTLSYEQYF
NA	TRBV9	TRBJ2-5	NA	TGTGCCAGCAGCGTGGGAGGAAGGTGGGAGACCCAGTACTTC	CASSVGGRWETQYF
NA	TRBV28	TRBJ2-5	NA	TGTGCCAGCTGTCCGGCGGGGGCGGGGGAGACCCAGTACTTC	CASCPAGAGETQYF
NA	TRBV11-2	TRBJ1-1	TRBD1	TGTGCCAGCAGCTCAGACAGGGTTAACGCTTTCTTT	CASSSDRVNAFF
NA	TRBV6-1	TRBJ1-2	NA	TGTGCCAGCAGTGATCGGGGAATGGGCTACACCTTC	CASSDRGMGYTF
NA	TRBV5-4	TRBJ1-1	NA	TGTGCCAGCAGCTTGGAAGGAAAGGGCACTGAAGCTTTCTTT	CASSLEGKGTEAFF
NA	TRBV6-5	TRBJ1-5	TRBD1	TGTGCCAGCAGTTGGGGGACAGGGTATCAGCCCCAGCATTTT	CASSWGTGYQPQHF
few	TRBV12-3/TRBV12-4	TRBJ1-5	NA	TGTGCCAGCAGTGGGAGCAATCAGCCCCAGCATTTT	CASSGSNQPQHF
NA	TRBV5-4	TRBJ2-1	TRBD2	TGTGCCAGCAGCGGGGGGACTAGCGCATACAATGAGCAGTTCTTC	CASSGGTSAYNEQFF
NA	TRBV5-4	TRBJ2-5	TRBD2	TGTGCCAGCAGCTTGGCCCCGACGGGGGGACAAGAGACCCAGTACTTC	CASSLAPTGGQETQYF
once	TRBV30	TRBJ1-6	NA	TGTGCCTGGAGCGTGCTTGGTGTAGCCGGAAATTCACCCCTCCACTTT	CAWSVLGVAGNSPLHF